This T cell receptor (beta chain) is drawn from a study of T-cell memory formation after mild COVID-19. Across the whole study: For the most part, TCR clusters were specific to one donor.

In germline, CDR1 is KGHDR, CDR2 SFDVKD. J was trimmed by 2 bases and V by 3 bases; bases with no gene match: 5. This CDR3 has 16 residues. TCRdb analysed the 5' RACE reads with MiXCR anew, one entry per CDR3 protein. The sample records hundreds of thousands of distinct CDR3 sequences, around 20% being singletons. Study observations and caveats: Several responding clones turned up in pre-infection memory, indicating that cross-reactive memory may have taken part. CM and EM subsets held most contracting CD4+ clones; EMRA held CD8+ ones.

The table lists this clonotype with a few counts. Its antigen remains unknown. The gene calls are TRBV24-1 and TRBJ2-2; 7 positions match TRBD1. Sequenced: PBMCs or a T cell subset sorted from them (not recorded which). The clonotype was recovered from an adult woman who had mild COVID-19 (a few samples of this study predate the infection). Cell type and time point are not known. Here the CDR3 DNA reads TGTGCCACCAGTGATCCCGGGACAGTCAACACCGGGGAGCTGTTTTTT. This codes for CATSDPGTVNTGELFF.